The entry below gives a single T cell receptor beta chain sequence along with its context. This entry belongs to a study of blood T cell repertoires in COVID-19. Study details: The United States, Italy and Spain supplied acute and convalescent COVID-19 samples. The cDNA or gDNA used as material had been derived from T cells, B-cell-depleted T cells, or PBMCs.

Original processing notes: Reference gene primers were amplified, and this amplification served to estimate nucleated cell counts. Profiled with immunoSEQ multiplex PCR; TCRdb holds only in-frame clones, not every one. For V, J and clone size, that table is used; D and trimming come from the DNA. Of about 200,000 clones listed, around 83% are singletons. From germline, CDR1 is SGHDT and CDR2 YYEEEE. The ends were cut back, 5 bases at V and 1 base at J, with 3 bases in the middle. The CDR3 totals 11 residues. The chain is built from TRBV5-6 and TRBJ1-1, with D unresolved. The material sequenced was peripheral blood. The TCR sequence derives from a woman older than 75 with acute or convalescent COVID-19. For the CDR3, the DNA is TGTGCCAGCAGAGCGAACACTGAAGCTTTCTTT. Translating it yields CASRANTEAFF.